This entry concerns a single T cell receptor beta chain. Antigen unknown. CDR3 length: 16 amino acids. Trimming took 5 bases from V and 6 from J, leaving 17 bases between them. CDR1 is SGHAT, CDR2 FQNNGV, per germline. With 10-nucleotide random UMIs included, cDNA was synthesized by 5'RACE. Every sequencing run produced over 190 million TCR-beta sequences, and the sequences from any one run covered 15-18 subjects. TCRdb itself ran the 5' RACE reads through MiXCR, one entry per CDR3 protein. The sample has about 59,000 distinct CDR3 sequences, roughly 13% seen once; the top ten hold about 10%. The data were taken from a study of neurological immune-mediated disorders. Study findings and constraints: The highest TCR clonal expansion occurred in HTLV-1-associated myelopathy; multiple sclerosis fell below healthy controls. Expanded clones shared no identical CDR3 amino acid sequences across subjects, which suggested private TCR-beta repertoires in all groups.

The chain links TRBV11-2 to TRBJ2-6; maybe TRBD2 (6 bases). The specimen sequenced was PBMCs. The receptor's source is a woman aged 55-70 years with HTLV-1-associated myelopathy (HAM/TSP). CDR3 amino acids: CASSPEEGPLANVLTF. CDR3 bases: TGTGCCAGCAGCCCCGAGGAGGGCCCCCTGGCCAACGTCCTGACTTTC.